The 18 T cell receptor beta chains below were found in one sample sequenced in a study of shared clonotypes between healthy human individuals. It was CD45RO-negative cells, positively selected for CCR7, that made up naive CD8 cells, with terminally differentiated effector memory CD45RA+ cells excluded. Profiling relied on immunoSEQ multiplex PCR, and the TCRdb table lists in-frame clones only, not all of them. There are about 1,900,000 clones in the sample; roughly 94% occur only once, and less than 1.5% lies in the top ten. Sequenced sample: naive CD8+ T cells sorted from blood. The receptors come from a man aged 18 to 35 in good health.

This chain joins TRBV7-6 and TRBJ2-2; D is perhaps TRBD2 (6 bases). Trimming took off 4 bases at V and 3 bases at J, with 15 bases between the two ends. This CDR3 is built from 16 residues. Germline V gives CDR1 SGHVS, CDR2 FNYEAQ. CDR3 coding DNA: TGTGCCAGCAGCTCCTTAACGGGGGAGGACACCGGGGAGCTGTTTTTT. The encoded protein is CASSSLTGEDTGELFF. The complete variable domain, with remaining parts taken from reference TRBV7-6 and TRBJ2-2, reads GAGVSQSPRYKVTKRGQDVALRCDPISGHVSLYWYRQALGQGPEFLTYFNYEAQQDKSGLPNDRFSAERPEGSISTLTIQRTEQRDSAMYRCASSSLTGEDTGELFFGEGSRLTVL.

The CDR3 region has the DNA TGTGCCAGCAGTTTAACCGGCGACCCCCCCAATGAGCAGTTCTTC. This encodes CASSLTGDPPNEQFF. V is TRBV27 and J is TRBJ2-1, with no clear D. With 2 bases removed from V and 6 bases from J, the gap between germline ends came to 14 bases. The CDR3 runs to 15 residues. Germline-derived CDR1 and CDR2 are MNHEY and SMNVEV (reference sequence).

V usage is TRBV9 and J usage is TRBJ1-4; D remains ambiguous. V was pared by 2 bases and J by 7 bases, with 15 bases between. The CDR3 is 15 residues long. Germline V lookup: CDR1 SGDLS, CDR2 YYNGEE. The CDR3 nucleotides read TGTGCCAGCAGCGTGGGAAACCTCTGGGGTGAAAAACTGTTTTTT. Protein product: CASSVGNLWGEKLFF.

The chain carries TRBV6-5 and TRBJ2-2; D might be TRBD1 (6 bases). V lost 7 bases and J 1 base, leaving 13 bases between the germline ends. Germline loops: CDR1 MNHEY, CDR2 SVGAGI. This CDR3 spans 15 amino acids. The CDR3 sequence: CASTLETGNTGELFF. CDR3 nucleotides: TGTGCCAGCACCCTGGAGACAGGGAACACCGGGGAGCTGTTTTTT.

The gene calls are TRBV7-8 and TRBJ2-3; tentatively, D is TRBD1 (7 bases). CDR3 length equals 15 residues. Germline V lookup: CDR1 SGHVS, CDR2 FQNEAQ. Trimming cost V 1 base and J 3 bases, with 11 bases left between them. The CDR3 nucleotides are TGTGCCAGCAGCTTAGGTCAGGGGGGTACAGATACGCAGTATTTT. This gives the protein CASSLGQGGTDTQYF.

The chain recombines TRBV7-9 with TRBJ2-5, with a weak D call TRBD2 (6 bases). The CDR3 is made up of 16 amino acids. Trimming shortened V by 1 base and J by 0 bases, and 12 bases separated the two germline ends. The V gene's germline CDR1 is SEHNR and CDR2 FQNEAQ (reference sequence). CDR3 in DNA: TGTGCCAGCAGCTTAGGGTCGGGGGAGGACCAAGAGACCCAGTACTTC. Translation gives CASSLGSGEDQETQYF.

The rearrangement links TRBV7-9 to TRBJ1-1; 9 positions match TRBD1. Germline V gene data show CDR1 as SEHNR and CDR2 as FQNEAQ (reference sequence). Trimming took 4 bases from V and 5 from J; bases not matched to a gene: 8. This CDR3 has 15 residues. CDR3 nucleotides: TGTGCCAGCAGCTCGGGGACAGGGTCTAGGACTGAAGCTTTCTTT. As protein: CASSSGTGSRTEAFF. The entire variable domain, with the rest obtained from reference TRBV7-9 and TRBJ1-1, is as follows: DTGVSQNPRHKITKRGQNVTFRCDPISEHNRLYWYRQTLGQGPEFLTYFQNEAQLEKSRLLSDRFSAERPKGSFSTLEIQRTEQGDSAMYLCASSSGTGSRTEAFFGQGTRLTVV.

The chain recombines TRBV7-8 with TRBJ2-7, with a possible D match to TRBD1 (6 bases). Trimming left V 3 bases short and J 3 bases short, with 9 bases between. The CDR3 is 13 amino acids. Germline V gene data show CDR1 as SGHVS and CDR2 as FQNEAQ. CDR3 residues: CASSFEGVYEQYF. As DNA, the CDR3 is TGTGCCAGCAGCTTCGAGGGGGTCTACGAGCAGTACTTC.

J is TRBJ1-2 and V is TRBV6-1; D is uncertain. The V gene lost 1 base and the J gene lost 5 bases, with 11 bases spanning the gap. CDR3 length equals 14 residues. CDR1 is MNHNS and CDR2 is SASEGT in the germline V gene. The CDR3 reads CASSEGIGWYGYTF. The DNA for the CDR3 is TGTGCCAGCAGTGAAGGAATAGGGTGGTATGGCTACACCTTC.

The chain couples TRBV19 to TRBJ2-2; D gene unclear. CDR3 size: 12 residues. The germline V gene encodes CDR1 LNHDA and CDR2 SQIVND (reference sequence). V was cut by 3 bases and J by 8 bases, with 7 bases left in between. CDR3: CASSISMGELFF. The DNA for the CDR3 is TGTGCCAGTAGTATCAGTATGGGGGAGCTGTTTTTT.

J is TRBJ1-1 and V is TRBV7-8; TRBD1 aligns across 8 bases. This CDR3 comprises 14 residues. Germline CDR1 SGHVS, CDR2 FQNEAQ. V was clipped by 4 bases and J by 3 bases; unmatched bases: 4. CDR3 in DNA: TGTGCCAGCAGCTCAGGACAGGGCGACACTGAAGCTTTCTTT. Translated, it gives CASSSGQGDTEAFF.

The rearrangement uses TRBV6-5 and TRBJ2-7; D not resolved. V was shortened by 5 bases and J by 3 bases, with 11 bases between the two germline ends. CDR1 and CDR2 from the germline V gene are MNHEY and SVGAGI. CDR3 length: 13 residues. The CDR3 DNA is TGTGCCAGCAGTCCGGGCATAAACTACGAGCAGTACTTC. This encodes CASSPGINYEQYF.

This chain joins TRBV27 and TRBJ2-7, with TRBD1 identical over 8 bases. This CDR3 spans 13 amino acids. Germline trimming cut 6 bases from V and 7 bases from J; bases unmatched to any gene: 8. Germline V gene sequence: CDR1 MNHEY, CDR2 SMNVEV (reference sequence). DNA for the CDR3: TGTGCCAGCAGCCAGGGGGCCCTGGGAGAGCAGTACTTC. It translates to CASSQGALGEQYF.

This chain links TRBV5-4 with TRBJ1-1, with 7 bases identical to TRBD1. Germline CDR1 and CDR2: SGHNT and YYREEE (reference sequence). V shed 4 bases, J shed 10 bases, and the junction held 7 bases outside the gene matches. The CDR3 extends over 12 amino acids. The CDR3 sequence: CASSVTGAVAFF. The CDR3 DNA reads TGTGCCAGCAGCGTAACAGGGGCGGTAGCTTTCTTT.

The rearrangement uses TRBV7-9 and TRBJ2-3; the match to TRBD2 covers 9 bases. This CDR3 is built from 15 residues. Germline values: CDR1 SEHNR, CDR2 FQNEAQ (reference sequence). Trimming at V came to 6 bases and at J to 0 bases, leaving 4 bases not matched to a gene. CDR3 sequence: CASRYTSGSTDTQYF. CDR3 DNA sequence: TGTGCCAGCAGATATACTAGCGGGAGCACAGATACGCAGTATTTT. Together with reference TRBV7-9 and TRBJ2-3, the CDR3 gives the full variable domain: DTGVSQNPRHKITKRGQNVTFRCDPISEHNRLYWYRQTLGQGPEFLTYFQNEAQLEKSRLLSDRFSAERPKGSFSTLEIQRTEQGDSAMYLCASRYTSGSTDTQYFGPGTRLTVL.

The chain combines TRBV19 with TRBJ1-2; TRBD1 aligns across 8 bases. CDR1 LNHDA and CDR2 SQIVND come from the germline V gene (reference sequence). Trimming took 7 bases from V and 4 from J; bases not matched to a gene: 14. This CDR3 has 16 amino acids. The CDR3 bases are TGTGCCAGTACCCCGACAGGGGACGCCTTTTCCTATGGCTACACCTTC. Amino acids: CASTPTGDAFSYGYTF.

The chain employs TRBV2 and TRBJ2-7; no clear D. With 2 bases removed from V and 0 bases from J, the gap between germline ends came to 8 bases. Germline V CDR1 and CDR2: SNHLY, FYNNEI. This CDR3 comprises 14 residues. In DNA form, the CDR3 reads TGTGCCAGCAGTGAACGGCTCAGCTCCTACGAGCAGTACTTC. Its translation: CASSERLSSYEQYF. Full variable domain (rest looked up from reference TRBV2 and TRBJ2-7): EPEVTQTPSHQVTQMGQEVILRCVPISNHLYFYWYRQILGQKVEFLVSFYNNEISEKSEIFDDQFSVERPDGSNFTLKIRSTKLEDSAMYFCASSERLSSYEQYFGPGTRLTVT.

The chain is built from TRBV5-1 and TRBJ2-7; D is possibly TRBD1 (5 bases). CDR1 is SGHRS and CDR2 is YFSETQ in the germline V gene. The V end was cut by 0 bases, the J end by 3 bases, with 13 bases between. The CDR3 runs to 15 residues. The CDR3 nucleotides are TGCGCCAGCAGCTTGGCGTCAGGGATCATCTACGAGCAGTACTTC. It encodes CASSLASGIIYEQYF.